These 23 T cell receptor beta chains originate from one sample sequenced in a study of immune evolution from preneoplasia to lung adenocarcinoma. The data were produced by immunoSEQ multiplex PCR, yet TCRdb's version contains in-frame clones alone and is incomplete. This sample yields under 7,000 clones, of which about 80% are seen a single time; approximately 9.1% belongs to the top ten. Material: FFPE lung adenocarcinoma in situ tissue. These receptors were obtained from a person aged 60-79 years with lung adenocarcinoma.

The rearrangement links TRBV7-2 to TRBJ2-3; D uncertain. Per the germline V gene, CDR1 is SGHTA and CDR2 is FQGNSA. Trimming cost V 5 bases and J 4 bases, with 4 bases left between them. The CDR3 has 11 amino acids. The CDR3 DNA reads TGTGCCAGCAGCCGACCAGATACGCAGTATTTT. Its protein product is CASSRPDTQYF. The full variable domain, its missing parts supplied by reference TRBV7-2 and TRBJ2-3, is GAGVSQSPSNKVTEKGKDVELRCDPISGHTALYWYRQSLGQGLEFLIYFQGNSAPDKSGLPSDRFSAERTGGSVSTLTIQRTQQEDSAVYLCASSRPDTQYFGPGTRLTVL.

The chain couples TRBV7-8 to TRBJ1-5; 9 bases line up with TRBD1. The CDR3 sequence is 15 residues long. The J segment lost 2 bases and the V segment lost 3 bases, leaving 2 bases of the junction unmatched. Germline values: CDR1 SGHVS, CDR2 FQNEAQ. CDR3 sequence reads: CASSFRTGGNQPQHF. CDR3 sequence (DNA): TGTGCCAGCAGCTTTAGGACAGGGGGCAATCAGCCCCAGCATTTT.

The CDR3 is CASSAGTGLSEEQYF. The DNA for the CDR3 is TGTGCCAGCTCAGCCGGGACAGGGTTATCAGAAGAGCAGTACTTC. The V call is TRBV18, the J call TRBJ2-7; 9 nucleotides agree with TRBD1. J lost 7 bases, V lost 5 bases, and 12 bases had no gene match. Germline V gives CDR1 KGHSH, CDR2 LQKENI. The CDR3 consists of 15 residues.

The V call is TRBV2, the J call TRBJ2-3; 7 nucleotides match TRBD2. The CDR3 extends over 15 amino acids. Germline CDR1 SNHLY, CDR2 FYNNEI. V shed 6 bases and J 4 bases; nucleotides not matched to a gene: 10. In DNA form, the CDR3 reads TGTGCCAGCAGAAGAGCGGGGAGGGACGCAGATACGCAGTATTTT. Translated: CASRRAGRDADTQYF.

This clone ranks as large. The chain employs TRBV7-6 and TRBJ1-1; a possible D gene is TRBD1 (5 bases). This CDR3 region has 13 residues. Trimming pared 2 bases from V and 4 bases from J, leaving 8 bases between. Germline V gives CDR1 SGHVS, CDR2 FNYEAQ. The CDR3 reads CASSLLRGTEAFF. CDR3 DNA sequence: TGTGCCAGCAGCTTACTGAGGGGCACTGAAGCTTTCTTT.

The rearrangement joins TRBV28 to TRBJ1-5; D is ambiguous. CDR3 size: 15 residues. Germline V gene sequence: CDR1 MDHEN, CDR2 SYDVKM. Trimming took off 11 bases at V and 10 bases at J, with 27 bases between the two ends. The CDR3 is CAPRGAKVGKVPQHF. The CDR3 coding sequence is TGTGCCCCCCGAGGAGCTAAAGTCGGGAAAGTACCCCAGCATTTT.

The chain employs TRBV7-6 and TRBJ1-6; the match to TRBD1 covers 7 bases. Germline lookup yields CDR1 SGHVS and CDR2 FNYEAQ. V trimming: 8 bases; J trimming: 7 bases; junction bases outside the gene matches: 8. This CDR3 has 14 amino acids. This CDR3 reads CASRSTGKNSPLHF. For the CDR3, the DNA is TGTGCCAGCCGATCGACAGGGAAGAATTCACCCCTCCACTTT.

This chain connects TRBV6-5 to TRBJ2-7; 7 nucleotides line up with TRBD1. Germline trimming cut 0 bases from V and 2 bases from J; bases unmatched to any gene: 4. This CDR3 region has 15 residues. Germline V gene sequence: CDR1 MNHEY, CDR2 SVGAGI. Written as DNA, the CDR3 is TGTGCCAGCAGTTACTCGGGTCAGGGGGCCTACGAGCAGTACTTC. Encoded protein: CASSYSGQGAYEQYF.

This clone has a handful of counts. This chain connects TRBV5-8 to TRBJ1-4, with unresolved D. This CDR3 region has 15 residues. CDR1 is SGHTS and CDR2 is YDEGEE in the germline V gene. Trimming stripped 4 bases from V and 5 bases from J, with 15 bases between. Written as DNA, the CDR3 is TGTGCCAGCAGCGCGGATAAGGAACACAATGAAAAACTGTTTTTT. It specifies CASSADKEHNEKLFF.

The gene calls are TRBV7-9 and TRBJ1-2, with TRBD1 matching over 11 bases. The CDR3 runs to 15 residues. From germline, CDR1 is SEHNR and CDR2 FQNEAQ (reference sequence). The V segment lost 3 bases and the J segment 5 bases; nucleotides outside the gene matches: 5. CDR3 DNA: TGTGCCAGCAGCTTGGACAGGGGGCTTGTTTATGGCTACACCTTC. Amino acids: CASSLDRGLVYGYTF.

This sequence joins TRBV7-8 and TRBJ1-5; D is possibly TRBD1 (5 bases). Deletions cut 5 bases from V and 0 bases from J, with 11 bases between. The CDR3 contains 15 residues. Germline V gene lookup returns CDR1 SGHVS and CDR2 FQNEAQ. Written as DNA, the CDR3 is TGTGCCAGCAGCCCCGACAGCAATAGCAATCAGCCCCAGCATTTT. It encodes CASSPDSNSNQPQHF.

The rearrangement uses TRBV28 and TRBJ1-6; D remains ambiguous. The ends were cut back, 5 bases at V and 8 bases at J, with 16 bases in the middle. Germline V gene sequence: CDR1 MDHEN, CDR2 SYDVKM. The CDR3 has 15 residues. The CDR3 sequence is CASSPPRGPDSPLHF. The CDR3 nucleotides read TGTGCCAGCAGTCCCCCCCGAGGGCCGGATTCACCCCTCCACTTT.

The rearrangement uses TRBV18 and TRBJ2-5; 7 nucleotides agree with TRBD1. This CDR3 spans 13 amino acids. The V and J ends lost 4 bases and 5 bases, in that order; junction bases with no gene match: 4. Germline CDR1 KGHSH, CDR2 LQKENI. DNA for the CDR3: TGTGCCAGCTCACACGGACAGGCCGAGACCCAGTACTTC. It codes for CASSHGQAETQYF.

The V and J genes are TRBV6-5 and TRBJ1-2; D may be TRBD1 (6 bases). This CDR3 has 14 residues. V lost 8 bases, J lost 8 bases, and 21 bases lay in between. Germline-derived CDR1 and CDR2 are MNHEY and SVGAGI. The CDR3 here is CASSGQGGGWGYTF. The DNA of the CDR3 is TGTGCCAGCTCGGGACAAGGAGGTGGTTGGGGCTACACCTTC.

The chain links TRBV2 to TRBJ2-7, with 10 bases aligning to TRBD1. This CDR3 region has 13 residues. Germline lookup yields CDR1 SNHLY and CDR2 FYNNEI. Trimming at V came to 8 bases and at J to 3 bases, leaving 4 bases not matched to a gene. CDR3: CASQGQGGYEQYF. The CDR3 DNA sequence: TGTGCCAGCCAAGGACAGGGGGGCTACGAGCAGTACTTC. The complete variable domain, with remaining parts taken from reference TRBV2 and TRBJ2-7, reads EPEVTQTPSHQVTQMGQEVILRCVPISNHLYFYWYRQILGQKVEFLVSFYNNEISEKSEIFDDQFSVERPDGSNFTLKIRSTKLEDSAMYFCASQGQGGYEQYFGPGTRLTVT.

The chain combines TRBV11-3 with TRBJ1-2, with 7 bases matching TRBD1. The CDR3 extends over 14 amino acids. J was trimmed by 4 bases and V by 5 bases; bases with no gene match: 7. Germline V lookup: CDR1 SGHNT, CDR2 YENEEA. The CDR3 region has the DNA TGTGCCAGCAGCCCGGGACAGCAAGGCTATGGCTACACCTTC. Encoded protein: CASSPGQQGYGYTF.

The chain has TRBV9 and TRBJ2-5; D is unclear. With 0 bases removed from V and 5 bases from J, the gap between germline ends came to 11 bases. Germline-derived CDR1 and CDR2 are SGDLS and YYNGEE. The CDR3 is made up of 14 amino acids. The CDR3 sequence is CASSVEAVGETQYF. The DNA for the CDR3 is TGTGCCAGCAGCGTAGAGGCGGTAGGCGAGACCCAGTACTTC.

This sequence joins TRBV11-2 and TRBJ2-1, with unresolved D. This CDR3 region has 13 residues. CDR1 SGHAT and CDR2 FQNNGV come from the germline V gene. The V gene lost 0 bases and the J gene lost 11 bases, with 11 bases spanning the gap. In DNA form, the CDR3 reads TGTGCCAGCAGCTTAGATCGAGAGACTCAGCAGTTCTTC. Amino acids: CASSLDRETQQFF. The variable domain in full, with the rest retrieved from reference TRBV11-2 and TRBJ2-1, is EAGVAQSPRYKIIEKRQSVAFWCNPISGHATLYWYQQILGQGPKLLIQFQNNGVVDDSQLPKDRFSAERLKGVDSTLKIQPAKLEDSAVYLCASSLDRETQQFFGPGTRLTVL.

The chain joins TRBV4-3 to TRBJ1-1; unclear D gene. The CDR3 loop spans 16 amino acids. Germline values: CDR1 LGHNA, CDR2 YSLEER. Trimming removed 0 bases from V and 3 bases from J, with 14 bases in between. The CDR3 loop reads CASSQDPLTTYTEAFF. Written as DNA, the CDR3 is TGCGCCAGCAGCCAAGATCCCCTGACAACCTACACTGAAGCTTTCTTT.

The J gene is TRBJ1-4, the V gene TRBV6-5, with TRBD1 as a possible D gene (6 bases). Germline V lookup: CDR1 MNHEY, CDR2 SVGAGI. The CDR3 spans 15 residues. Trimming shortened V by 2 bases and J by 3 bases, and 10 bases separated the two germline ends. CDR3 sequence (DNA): TGTGCCAGCAGTTACACAACAGGGTCTAATGAAAAACTGTTTTTT. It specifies CASSYTTGSNEKLFF.

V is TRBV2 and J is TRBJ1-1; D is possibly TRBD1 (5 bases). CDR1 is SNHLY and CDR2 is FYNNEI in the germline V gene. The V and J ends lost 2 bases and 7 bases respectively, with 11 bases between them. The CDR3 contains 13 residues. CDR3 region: CASSEFIQGEAFF. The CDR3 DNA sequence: TGTGCCAGCAGTGAATTTATCCAGGGTGAAGCTTTCTTT.

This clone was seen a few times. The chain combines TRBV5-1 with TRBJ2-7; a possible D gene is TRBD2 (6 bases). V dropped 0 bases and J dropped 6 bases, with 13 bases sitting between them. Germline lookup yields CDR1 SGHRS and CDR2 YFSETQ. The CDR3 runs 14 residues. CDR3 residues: CASSLVGGNREQYF. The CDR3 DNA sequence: TGCGCCAGCAGCTTGGTTGGAGGGAATCGCGAGCAGTACTTC. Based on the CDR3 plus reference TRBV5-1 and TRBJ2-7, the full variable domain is KAGVTQTPRYLIKTRGQQVTLSCSPISGHRSVSWYQQTPGQGLQFLFEYFSETQRNKGNFPGRFSGRQFSNSRSEMNVSTLELGDSALYLCASSLVGGNREQYFGPGTRLTVT.

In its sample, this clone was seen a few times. CDR3 sequence: CAISESAGQLNTEAFF. The CDR3 DNA sequence: TGTGCCATCAGTGAGTCCGCCGGACAGCTGAACACTGAAGCTTTCTTT. J is TRBJ1-1 and V is TRBV10-3, with a tentative D call TRBD1 (6 bases). The V gene's germline CDR1 is ENHRY and CDR2 SYGVKD. CDR3 length: 16 amino acids. Trimming shortened V by 0 bases and J by 0 bases, and 11 bases separated the two germline ends.